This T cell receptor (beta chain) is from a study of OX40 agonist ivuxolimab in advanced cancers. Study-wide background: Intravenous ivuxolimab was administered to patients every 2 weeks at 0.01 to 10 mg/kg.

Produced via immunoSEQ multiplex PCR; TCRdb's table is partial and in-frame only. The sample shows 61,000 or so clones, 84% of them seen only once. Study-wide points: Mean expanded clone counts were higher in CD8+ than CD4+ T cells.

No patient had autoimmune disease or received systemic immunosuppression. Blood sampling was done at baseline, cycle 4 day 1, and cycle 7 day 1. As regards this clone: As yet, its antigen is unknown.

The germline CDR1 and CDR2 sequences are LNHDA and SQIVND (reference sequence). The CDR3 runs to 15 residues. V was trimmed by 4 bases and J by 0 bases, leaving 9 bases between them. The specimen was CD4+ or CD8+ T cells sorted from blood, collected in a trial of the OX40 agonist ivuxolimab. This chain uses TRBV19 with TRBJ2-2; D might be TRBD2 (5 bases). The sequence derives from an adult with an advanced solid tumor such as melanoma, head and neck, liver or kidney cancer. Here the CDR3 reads CASSTGKPNTGELFF. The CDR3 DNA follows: TGTGCCAGTAGTACCGGGAAGCCGAACACCGGGGAGCTGTTTTTT.